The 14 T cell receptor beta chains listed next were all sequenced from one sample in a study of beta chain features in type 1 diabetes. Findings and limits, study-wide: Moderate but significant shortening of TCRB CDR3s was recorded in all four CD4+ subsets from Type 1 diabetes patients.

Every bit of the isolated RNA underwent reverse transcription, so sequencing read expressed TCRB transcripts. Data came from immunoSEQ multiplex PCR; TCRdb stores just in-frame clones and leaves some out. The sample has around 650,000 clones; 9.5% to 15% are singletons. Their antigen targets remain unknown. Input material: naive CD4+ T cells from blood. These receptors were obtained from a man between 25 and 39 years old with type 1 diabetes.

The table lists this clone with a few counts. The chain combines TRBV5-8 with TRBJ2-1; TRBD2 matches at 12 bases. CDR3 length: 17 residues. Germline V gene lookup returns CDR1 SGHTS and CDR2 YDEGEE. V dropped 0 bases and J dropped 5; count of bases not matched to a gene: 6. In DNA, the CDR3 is TGTGCCAGCAGCTTGGCACGACTAGCGGGGGCCAACAATGAGCAGTTCTTC. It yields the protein CASSLARLAGANNEQFF.

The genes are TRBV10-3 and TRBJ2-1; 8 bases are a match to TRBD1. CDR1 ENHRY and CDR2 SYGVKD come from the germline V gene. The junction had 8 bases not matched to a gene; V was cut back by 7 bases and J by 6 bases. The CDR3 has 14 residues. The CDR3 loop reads CAITPSTGVNEQFF. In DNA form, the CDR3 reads TGTGCCATCACTCCTTCGACAGGGGTCAATGAGCAGTTCTTC.

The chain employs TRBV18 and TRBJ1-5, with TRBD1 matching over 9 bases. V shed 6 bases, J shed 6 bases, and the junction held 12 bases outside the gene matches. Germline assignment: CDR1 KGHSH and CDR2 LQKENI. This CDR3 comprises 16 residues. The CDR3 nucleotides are TGTGCCAGCTCTCCTTCCACAGGGGGCAGGGGTCAGCCCCAGCATTTT. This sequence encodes CASSPSTGGRGQPQHF. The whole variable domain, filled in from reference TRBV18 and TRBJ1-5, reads NAGVMQNPRHLVRRRGQEARLRCSPMKGHSHVYWYRQLPEEGLKFMVYLQKENIIDESGMPKERFSAEFPKEGPSILRIQQVVRGDSAAYFCASSPSTGGRGQPQHFGDGTRLSIL.

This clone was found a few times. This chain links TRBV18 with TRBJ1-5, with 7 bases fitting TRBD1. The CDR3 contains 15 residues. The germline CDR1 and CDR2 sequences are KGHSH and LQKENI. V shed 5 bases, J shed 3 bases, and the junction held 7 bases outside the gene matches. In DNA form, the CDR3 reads TGTGCCAGCTCATCCAACAGGGGCGACAATCAGCCCCAGCATTTT. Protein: CASSSNRGDNQPQHF.

The CDR3 loop reads CASSPRQGGVLYNEQFF. The CDR3, as DNA: TGTGCCAGCAGCCCCAGACAGGGGGGGGTTCTCTACAATGAGCAGTTCTTC. The chain has TRBV7-9 and TRBJ2-1; 9 bases are shared with TRBD1. The CDR3 runs to 17 residues. Germline loops: CDR1 SEHNR, CDR2 FQNEAQ (reference sequence). V trimming: 5 bases; J trimming: 3 bases; junction bases outside the gene matches: 11.

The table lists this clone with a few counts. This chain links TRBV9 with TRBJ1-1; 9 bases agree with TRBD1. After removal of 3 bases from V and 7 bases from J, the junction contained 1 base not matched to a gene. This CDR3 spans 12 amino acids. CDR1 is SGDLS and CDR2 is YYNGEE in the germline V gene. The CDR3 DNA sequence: TGTGCCAGCAGCGCGGGACAGGGTGAAGCTTTCTTT. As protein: CASSAGQGEAFF.

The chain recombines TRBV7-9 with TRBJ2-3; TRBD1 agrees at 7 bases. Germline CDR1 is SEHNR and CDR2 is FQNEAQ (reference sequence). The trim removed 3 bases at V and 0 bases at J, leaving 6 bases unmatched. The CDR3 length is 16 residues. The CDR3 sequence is CASSLGTVPSTDTQYF. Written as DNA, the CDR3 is TGTGCCAGCAGCTTGGGGACAGTCCCTAGCACAGATACGCAGTATTTT.

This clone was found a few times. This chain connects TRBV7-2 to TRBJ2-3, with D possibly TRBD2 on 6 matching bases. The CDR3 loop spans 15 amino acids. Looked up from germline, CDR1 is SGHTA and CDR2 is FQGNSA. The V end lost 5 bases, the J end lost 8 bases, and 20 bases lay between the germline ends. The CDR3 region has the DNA TGTGCCAGCAGCCGAACCGGGACTCTGCAGGGTACGCAGTATTTT. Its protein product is CASSRTGTLQGTQYF.

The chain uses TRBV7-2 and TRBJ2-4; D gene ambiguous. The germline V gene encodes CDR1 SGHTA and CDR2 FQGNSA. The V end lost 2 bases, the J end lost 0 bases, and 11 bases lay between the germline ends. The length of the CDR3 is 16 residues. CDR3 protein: CASSLRQSLAKNIQYF. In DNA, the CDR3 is TGTGCCAGCAGCTTACGACAAAGCTTAGCCAAAAACATTCAGTACTTC.

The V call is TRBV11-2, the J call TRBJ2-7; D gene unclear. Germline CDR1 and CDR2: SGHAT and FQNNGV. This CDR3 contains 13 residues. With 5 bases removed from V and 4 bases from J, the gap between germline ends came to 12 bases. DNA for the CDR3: TGTGCCAGCAGCCCTTCCTTACTTTACGAGCAGTACTTC. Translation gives CASSPSLLYEQYF.

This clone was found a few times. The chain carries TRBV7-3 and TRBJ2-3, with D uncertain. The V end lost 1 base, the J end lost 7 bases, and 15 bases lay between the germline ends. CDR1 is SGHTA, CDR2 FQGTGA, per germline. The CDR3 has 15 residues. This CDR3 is CASSLMPGNTYTQYF. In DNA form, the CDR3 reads TGTGCCAGCAGCTTAATGCCGGGCAACACGTATACGCAGTATTTT.

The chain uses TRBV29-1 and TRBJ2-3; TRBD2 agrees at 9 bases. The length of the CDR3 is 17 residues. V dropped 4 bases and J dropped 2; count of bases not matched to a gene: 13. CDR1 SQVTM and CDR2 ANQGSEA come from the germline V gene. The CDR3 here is CSVGSASGVDHTDTQYF. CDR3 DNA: TGCAGCGTTGGTTCTGCTAGCGGGGTCGATCACACAGATACGCAGTATTTT.

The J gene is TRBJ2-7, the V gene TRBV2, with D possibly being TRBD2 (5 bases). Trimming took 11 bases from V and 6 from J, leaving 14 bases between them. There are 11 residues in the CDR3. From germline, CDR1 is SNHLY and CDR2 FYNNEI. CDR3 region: CASRVGGEQYF. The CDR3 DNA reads TGTGCCTCGAGGGTGGGCGGCGAGCAGTACTTC.

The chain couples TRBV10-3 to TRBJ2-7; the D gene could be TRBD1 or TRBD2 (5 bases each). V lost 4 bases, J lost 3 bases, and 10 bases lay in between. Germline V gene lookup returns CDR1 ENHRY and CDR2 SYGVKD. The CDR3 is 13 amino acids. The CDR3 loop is CAISGGRLYEQYF. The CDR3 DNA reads TGTGCCATCAGTGGGGGACGTCTCTACGAGCAGTACTTC.